Sequencing of this T cell receptor beta chain was carried out in a study of blood T cell repertoires in COVID-19. On the study more broadly: The origin of the acute and convalescent COVID-19 samples was the United States, Italy and Spain. Sample material is recorded as cDNA or gDNA derived from T cells, B-cell-depleted T cells, or PBMCs.

Under the authors' procedure: Reference gene primers were amplified, and this amplification served to estimate nucleated cell counts. Produced via immunoSEQ multiplex PCR; TCRdb's table is partial and in-frame only. D and trimming come from the DNA, and the V and J calls and clone size come from that table. The sample has about 150,000 clones; approximately 86% are singletons. V shed 4 bases, J shed 6 bases, and the junction held 19 bases outside the gene matches. This CDR3 has 19 amino acids. CDR1 and CDR2 from the germline V gene are SGDLS and YYNGEE. Material for sequencing was peripheral blood. The chain couples TRBV9 to TRBJ2-7; TRBD2 matches at 13 bases. This TCR came from a woman aged 80 or over with active or convalescent COVID-19. This CDR3 reads CASSHLTGLAGVSPSEQYF. The DNA for the CDR3 is TGTGCCAGCAGCCACCTGACCGGACTAGCGGGAGTGTCGCCGAGCGAGCAGTACTTC.